Given below is one T cell receptor beta chain in context. The antigen is undetermined. Sequencing was performed with immunoSEQ multiplex PCR; in TCRdb, only in-frame clones are kept and a portion is missing. Of approximately 30,000 clones listed, approximately 90% were seen once; the top ten hold approximately 5%. Samples were taken several times over chemoradiotherapy. The data were taken from a study of chemoradiotherapy in HPV16-positive cancers. Broader study findings: In HPV16-positive patients, HPV-responsive T-cell expansion tracked better recurrence-free survival. During treatment, candidate HPV-specific clones and E7-related motifs expanded in tumor. Functional assays defining HPV-specific T cells used only a couple of HPV16-positive patients.

This TCR derives from a human donor with HPV-associated anogenital cancer. This material consisted of blood, taken from a patient who underwent chemoradiotherapy.

The CDR3: CASSLDGTSGYEQYF. DNA of the CDR3: TGTGCCAGCAGCTTGGATGGGACTAGCGGCTACGAGCAGTACTTC. V usage is TRBV5-4 and J usage is TRBJ2-7, with 11 positions matching TRBD2. This CDR3 is built from 15 residues. Germline CDR1 reads SGHNT; CDR2 reads YYREEE (reference sequence). Unmatched junction bases numbered 2, after V lost 0 bases and J lost 3 bases.